Below are 2 T cell receptor beta chains sequenced from a single sample in a study of beta chain features in type 1 diabetes. Reverse transcription of all isolated RNA meant that expressed TCRB transcripts were sequenced. TCRdb's table, derived via immunoSEQ multiplex PCR, lists solely in-frame clones and lacks some. The sample lists approximately 730,000 clones; about an eighth were seen once. General observations from the study: Significant though moderate, a shortening of TCRB CDR3s appeared in all four CD4+ subsets of Type 1 diabetes patients.

These TCRs are of unknown antigen specificity. The sample was naive CD4+ T cells from blood. These receptors were collected from a man younger than 35 with type 1 diabetes.

The rearrangement links TRBV6-5 to TRBJ2-3, with 11 bases matching TRBD2. Trimming took 6 bases from V and 8 from J; bases not matched to a gene: 7. Germline lookup yields CDR1 MNHEY and CDR2 SVGAGI. This CDR3 comprises 14 residues. The CDR3, as DNA: TGTGCCAGCAGCGGACTAGCGGGTACGGGTACGCAGTATTTT. Protein: CASSGLAGTGTQYF.

CDR3 loop: CASAGVGANTEAFF. As DNA, the CDR3 is TGTGCCAGCGCAGGGGTTGGAGCGAACACTGAAGCTTTCTTT. This chain links TRBV18 with TRBJ1-1, with a possible D match to TRBD1 (6 bases). The CDR3 is 14 residues long. CDR1 and CDR2 from the germline V gene are KGHSH and LQKENI. V dropped 8 bases and J dropped 1 base, with 14 bases sitting between them.